Below, 10 T cell receptor beta chains from the same sample are listed, as sequenced in a study of T cell responses to AZD1222 COVID-19 vaccine. Assay used: immunoSEQ multiplex PCR; TCRdb lists only in-frame clones, some missing. The sample shows around 110,000 clones, around 91% of them seen only once. The sample in question was peripheral blood, obtained 28 days after the second AZD1222 dose. The source is an adult who received the AZD1222 COVID-19 vaccine.

This clone was picked up one time. CDR3 in amino acids: CASSLNGRGAQETQYF. The DNA for the CDR3 is TGCGCCAGCAGCTTGAACGGCAGGGGTGCCCAAGAGACCCAGTACTTC. This chain joins TRBV5-1 and TRBJ2-5; the D gene is possibly TRBD1 (6 bases). CDR1 is SGHRS, CDR2 YFSETQ, per germline. This CDR3 spans 16 amino acids. V shed 1 base and J shed 1 base, with 14 bases lying between them. Using reference TRBV5-1 and TRBJ2-5 for the parts outside the CDR3, the full variable domain is KAGVTQTPRYLIKTRGQQVTLSCSPISGHRSVSWYQQTPGQGLQFLFEYFSETQRNKGNFPGRFSGRQFSNSRSEMNVSTLELGDSALYLCASSLNGRGAQETQYFGPGTRLLVL.

The V gene is TRBV6-5, the J gene TRBJ2-5, with D unclear. The CDR3 covers 13 residues. V lost 7 bases to trimming and J lost 3 bases, with 12 bases between them. The germline V gene has CDR1 MNHEY and CDR2 SVGAGI. Here the CDR3 reads CASNIQGKETQYF. The DNA for the CDR3 is TGTGCCAGCAATATTCAAGGGAAAGAGACCCAGTACTTC.

The genes are TRBV28 and TRBJ2-1; D unclear. V was clipped by 1 base and J by 9 bases, with 10 bases between them. The CDR3 loop spans 13 amino acids. From germline, CDR1 is MDHEN and CDR2 SYDVKM. This CDR3 is CASSLFGSPEQFF. DNA for the CDR3: TGTGCCAGCAGTTTATTCGGTAGCCCTGAGCAGTTCTTC.

The chain uses TRBV7-8 and TRBJ1-1, with no clear D. V was pared by 3 bases and J by 1 base, with 9 bases between. This CDR3 is 14 amino acids long. Germline V CDR1 and CDR2: SGHVS, FQNEAQ. The CDR3 spells CASSFLSGNTEAFF. Written as DNA, the CDR3 is TGTGCCAGCAGCTTCCTTTCGGGGAACACTGAAGCTTTCTTT.

This sequence joins TRBV7-9 and TRBJ2-5; the D is unclear. The CDR3 is 13 residues long. The germline gives CDR1 SEHNR, CDR2 FQNEAQ (reference sequence). V shed 5 bases and J shed 5 bases, with 12 bases lying between them. CDR3 sequence: CASSPDLGETQYF. The CDR3 nucleotides are TGTGCCAGCAGCCCGGACCTGGGGGAGACCCAGTACTTC. Looking up the rest from reference TRBV7-9 and TRBJ2-5 gives the full variable domain: DTGVSQNPRHKITKRGQNVTFRCDPISEHNRLYWYRQTLGQGPEFLTYFQNEAQLEKSRLLSDRFSAERPKGSFSTLEIQRTEQGDSAMYLCASSPDLGETQYFGPGTRLLVL.

This chain joins TRBV6-5 and TRBJ1-2, with 7 positions matching TRBD1. The J segment lost 8 bases and the V segment lost 0 bases, leaving 6 bases of the junction unmatched. Germline V gene sequence: CDR1 MNHEY, CDR2 SVGAGI. The CDR3 contains 14 residues. The chain's CDR3 is CASSYSTGLFGYTF. In nucleotides, the CDR3 is TGTGCCAGCAGTTACTCGACAGGGCTGTTCGGCTACACCTTC.

V usage is TRBV19 and J usage is TRBJ2-7; D is unresolved. CDR3 length equals 13 residues. Trimming shortened V by 0 bases and J by 7 bases, and 10 bases separated the two germline ends. Germline V gives CDR1 LNHDA, CDR2 SQIVND (reference sequence). The CDR3 sequence is CASSIDVTREQYF. Here the CDR3 DNA reads TGTGCCAGTAGTATAGACGTTACGAGGGAGCAGTACTTC.

This chain uses TRBV29-1 with TRBJ2-5; 11 bases map to TRBD1. The trim removed 7 bases at V and 5 bases at J, leaving 3 bases unmatched. Germline V gives CDR1 SQVTM, CDR2 ANQGSEA. CDR3 length: 12 residues. Written as DNA, the CDR3 is TGCAGCGGGACAGGGGGCGAGGAGACCCAGTACTTC. This translates into CSGTGGEETQYF.

The chain is built from TRBV14 and TRBJ2-7, with 10 nucleotides matching TRBD1. The V segment lost 1 base and the J segment 2 bases; nucleotides outside the gene matches: 11. The germline CDR1 and CDR2 sequences are SGHDN and FVKESK. This CDR3 comprises 18 residues. CDR3 bases: TGTGCCAGCAGCCAAGGTTGGGACAGGGGTCCCGGCCCCTACGAGCAGTACTTC. This encodes CASSQGWDRGPGPYEQYF.

V usage is TRBV18 and J usage is TRBJ2-5; 8 bases are a match to TRBD2. Trimming took 6 bases from V and 4 from J; bases not matched to a gene: 7. Germline V lookup: CDR1 KGHSH, CDR2 LQKENI. This CDR3 is built from 14 residues. As DNA, the CDR3 is TGTGCCAGCTCCGAGCGGGAGTTCTCAGAGACCCAGTACTTC. Residues: CASSEREFSETQYF.